The T cell receptor beta chain described here comes from a study of cytotoxic CD8 clonotypes in ibrutinib-treated CLL. Measured with immunoSEQ multiplex PCR; TCRdb has only the in-frame clones, and not every one. The profile covers about 50,000 clones, with less than 90% appearing a single time and roughly 20% taken by the ten largest. The study's findings and limits: Clonality grew at ibrutinib response; at progression, it decreased back toward baseline.

PBMCs were cryopreserved, and 1.5 to 2 micrograms of genomic DNA from them went into TCR beta libraries. Per the germline V gene, CDR1 is SNHLY and CDR2 is FYNNEI. V gave up 10 bases and J gave up 5 bases; unmatched junction bases: 7. The CDR3 has 12 amino acids. About this clone: The target antigen is unknown.

The chain has TRBV2 and TRBJ2-5, with 7 bases matching TRBD2. Sequenced here: PBMCs, sampled after 24 months of ibrutinib treatment. This receptor was obtained from a human donor with chronic lymphocytic leukemia. As DNA, the CDR3 is TGTGCCACCGGGGGGTTCTCTGAGACCCAGTACTTC. Amino acids: CATGGFSETQYF.